Given below is one TCR beta chain in context. This specimen comes from a study of T cell responses to AZD1222 COVID-19 vaccine. Using immunoSEQ multiplex PCR, the repertoire was profiled, and TCRdb retains in-frame clones only, with some absent. This sample has 150,000 or so clones, with approximately 85% found just once. This CDR3 region has 14 residues. Germline loops: CDR1 KGHSH, CDR2 LQKENI. Losses at the gene ends were 2 bases for V and 9 bases for J; bases not matched to a gene: 4. This chain uses TRBV18 with TRBJ1-6, with 7 bases fitting TRBD1. The material sequenced was peripheral blood, taken on day 0 of AZD1222 vaccination. This clonotype was sampled from an adult in good health. The CDR3 here is CASSPEGAGSPLHF. Written as DNA, the CDR3 is TGTGCCAGCTCACCAGAGGGGGCAGGTTCACCCCTCCACTTT.